These 25 T cell receptor beta chains share one sample of origin, sequenced in a study of human T cells and chemical hapten exposure. The starting material, unfractionated whole blood, was used for total RNA extraction. TCRdb reprocessed the 5' RACE reads via MiXCR and lists one record per CDR3 protein. The sample holds more than 60,000 distinct CDR3 sequences, around 15% seen once. Source of these receptors: a female donor in good health.

The chain couples TRBV6-5 to TRBJ1-6, with 7 bases matching TRBD1. J gave up 5 bases and V 4 bases, and 14 bases lay outside the gene matches. The CDR3 totals 18 residues. Per germline, CDR1 MNHEY and CDR2 SVGAGI. CDR3 sequence: CASSWRTGTVGHNSPLHF. The CDR3 DNA follows: TGTGCCAGCAGTTGGCGCACGGGGACAGTAGGGCATAATTCACCCCTCCACTTT.

V is TRBV2 and J is TRBJ2-1; D gene uncertain. CDR1 is SNHLY, CDR2 FYNNEI, per germline. This CDR3 spans 15 amino acids. Trimming shortened V by 5 bases and J by 0 bases, and 11 bases separated the two germline ends. The CDR3 region is CASSSDTRSYNEQFF. For the CDR3, the DNA is TGTGCCAGCAGTTCCGATACTCGCTCCTACAATGAGCAGTTCTTC.

This clonotype was seen more than once but under ten times. The V gene is TRBV5-6, the J gene TRBJ2-1; TRBD2 might be the D (5 bases). This CDR3 is built from 16 residues. V shed 0 bases and J shed 3 bases, with 13 bases lying between them. The V gene's germline CDR1 is SGHDT and CDR2 YYEEEE. CDR3 protein: CASSLGGGPYYNEQFF. The DNA of the CDR3 is TGTGCCAGCAGCTTGGGTGGAGGCCCTTACTACAATGAGCAGTTCTTC. Drawing the rest from reference TRBV5-6 and TRBJ2-1, the complete variable domain is DAGVTQSPTHLIKTRGQQVTLRCSPKSGHDTVSWYQQALGQGPQFIFQYYEEEERQRGNFPDRFSGHQFPNYSSELNVNALLLGDSALYLCASSLGGGPYYNEQFFGPGTRLTVL.

The chain has TRBV20-1 and TRBJ1-4, with D perhaps TRBD1 (5 bases). Germline V gene data show CDR1 as DFQATT and CDR2 as SNEGSKA (reference sequence). Deletions cut 1 base from V and 7 bases from J, with 10 bases between. The CDR3 extends over 13 amino acids. CDR3 sequence (DNA): TGCAGTGCTAGAGCCACAGGATCTGAAAAACTGTTTTTT. This gives the protein CSARATGSEKLFF.

This clonotype was detected ten times or more. J is TRBJ2-3 and V is TRBV3-1; the match to TRBD1 covers 8 bases. The CDR3 extends over 15 amino acids. The ends lost 2 bases at V and 6 bases at J; junction bases unmatched: 7. Germline assignment: CDR1 LGHDT and CDR2 YNNKEL (reference sequence). In DNA form, the CDR3 reads TGTGCCAGCAGCCAATATAATGACAGGGGTGATACGCAGTATTTT. It translates to CASSQYNDRGDTQYF.

This clonotype occurred a few times. V and J are TRBV2 and TRBJ1-2, with 10 nucleotides matching TRBD1. Germline CDR1 is SNHLY and CDR2 is FYNNEI. This CDR3 has 14 residues. Trimming cost V 3 bases and J 4 bases; bases outside gene matches: 2. The CDR3 here is CASSEDRGTYGYTF. As DNA, the CDR3 is TGTGCCAGCAGTGAGGACAGGGGGACCTATGGCTACACCTTC.

The rearrangement joins TRBV7-2 to TRBJ2-7; D is uncertain. CDR1 and CDR2 from the germline V gene are SGHTA and FQGNSA. The germline V and J ends were trimmed by 3 bases and 4 bases, with 13 bases remaining between them. The CDR3 contains 14 residues. CDR3 residues: CASSLTKADYEQYF. The CDR3 coding sequence is TGTGCCAGCAGCTTGACGAAGGCAGATTACGAGCAGTACTTC. Complete variable domain (other parts from reference TRBV7-2 and TRBJ2-7): GAGVSQSPSNKVTEKGKDVELRCDPISGHTALYWYRQSLGQGLEFLIYFQGNSAPDKSGLPSDRFSAERTGGSVSTLTIQRTQQEDSAVYLCASSLTKADYEQYFGPGTRLTVT.

In DNA, the CDR3 is TGCAGCGTTGGGGGACTATCAGGTTACAATGAGCAGTTCTTC. It codes for CSVGGLSGYNEQFF. The chain is built from TRBV29-1 and TRBJ2-1; 7 bases are a match to TRBD2. V lost 4 bases, J lost 4 bases, and 7 bases stayed unmatched. The CDR3 consists of 14 residues. Germline values: CDR1 SQVTM, CDR2 ANQGSEA.

The rearrangement joins TRBV7-9 to TRBJ2-3, with D unresolved. The CDR3 runs 13 residues. The germline V gene has CDR1 SEHNR and CDR2 FQNEAQ (reference sequence). Trimming took off 1 base at V and 6 bases at J, with 8 bases between the two ends. As DNA, the CDR3 is TGTGCCAGCAGCTTAGTTTCGACTGATACGCAGTATTTT. It yields the protein CASSLVSTDTQYF.

This clonotype is medium-sized (0.01 to 0.1%). One base away lies a much larger clone, so this may be a sequencing read error. The V gene is TRBV7-2, the J gene TRBJ1-5; no firm D call. Trimming stripped 5 bases from V and 2 bases from J, with 7 bases between. Germline CDR1 SGHTA, CDR2 FQGNSA. CDR3 length equals 13 residues. CDR3 region: CASSDERNQPQHF. The CDR3 DNA follows: TGTGCCAGCAGCGACGAGCGCAATCAGCCCCAGCATTTT.

This clonotype was counted between two and nine times. The CDR3 spells CASSFPLAGDEATDTQYF. The CDR3 DNA reads as TGTGCCAGCAGCTTTCCGCTAGCGGGAGATGAGGCCACAGATACGCAGTATTTT. J is TRBJ2-3 and V is TRBV7-9; 10 nucleotides match TRBD2. V gave up 3 bases and J gave up 2 bases; unmatched junction bases: 11. This CDR3 comprises 18 residues. Germline values: CDR1 SEHNR, CDR2 FQNEAQ (reference sequence).

This clonotype came up many times. The CDR3 protein is CSARDRGETEAFF. Written as DNA, the CDR3 is TGCAGTGCTAGGGACAGGGGTGAGACTGAAGCTTTCTTT. The rearrangement links TRBV20-1 to TRBJ1-1, with 9 bases matching TRBD1. Germline CDR1 is DFQATT and CDR2 is SNEGSKA (reference sequence). J lost 5 bases, V lost 3 bases, and 4 bases had no gene match. The CDR3 has 13 amino acids.

This chain joins TRBV12-3 or TRBV12-4 and TRBJ1-1; 10 bases are a match to TRBD1. This CDR3 has 14 residues. Trimming cost V 3 bases and J 8 bases; bases outside gene matches: 6. CDR3 nucleotide sequence: TGTGCCAGCAGTTTCATAGGGACAGGGGCAGAAGCTTTCTTT. Protein sequence: CASSFIGTGAEAFF.

The CDR3 loop reads CAITRGGTGELFF. CDR3 nucleotides: TGTGCCATCACTCGCGGGGGCACCGGGGAGCTGTTTTTT. This chain uses TRBV10-3 with TRBJ2-2; TRBD2 matches at 7 bases. V was pared by 7 bases and J by 4 bases, with 3 bases of the junction left unmatched. Germline V lookup: CDR1 ENHRY, CDR2 SYGVKD. This CDR3 has 13 residues.

This clonotype was observed at least ten times. J is TRBJ1-1 and V is TRBV7-2, with 9 positions matching TRBD1. The CDR3 length is 15 residues. V shed 5 bases, J shed 4 bases, and the junction held 8 bases outside the gene matches. Germline V lookup: CDR1 SGHTA, CDR2 FQGNSA. For the CDR3, the DNA is TGTGCCAGCAGCATGGGGACAGGGCCCCCCACTGAAGCTTTCTTT. Translated: CASSMGTGPPTEAFF.

J is TRBJ2-5 and V is TRBV11-2, with a possible D match to TRBD2 (6 bases). The CDR3 loop spans 14 amino acids. Germline V gene data show CDR1 as SGHAT and CDR2 as FQNNGV. The germline V and J ends were trimmed by 5 bases and 1 base, with 11 bases remaining between them. CDR3 sequence reads: CASSTRDGQETQYF. CDR3 sequence (DNA): TGTGCCAGCAGCACGCGGGACGGCCAAGAGACCCAGTACTTC.

This rearrangement joins TRBV2 to TRBJ2-3; D remains ambiguous. The length of the CDR3 is 11 residues. CDR1 and CDR2 from the germline V gene are SNHLY and FYNNEI. V was pared by 5 bases and J by 4 bases, with 4 bases between. This CDR3 reads CASSSPDTQYF. CDR3 in DNA: TGTGCCAGCAGTTCGCCAGATACGCAGTATTTT. The full variable domain, in which reference TRBV2 and TRBJ2-3 provide the parts outside the CDR3, is EPEVTQTPSHQVTQMGQEVILRCVPISNHLYFYWYRQILGQKVEFLVSFYNNEISEKSEIFDDQFSVERPDGSNFTLKIRSTKLEDSAMYFCASSSPDTQYFGPGTRLTVL.

This clonotype has a handful of counts. The chain combines TRBV12-3 or TRBV12-4 with TRBJ2-3; D is uncertain. CDR3 length: 15 amino acids. Trimming removed 5 bases from V and 3 bases from J, with 15 bases in between. CDR3 nucleotides: TGTGCCAGCAGTAACGCACGACTGTTTACAGATACGCAGTATTTT. As protein: CASSNARLFTDTQYF.

There are many counts of this clonotype. The rearrangement joins TRBV28 to TRBJ2-7; D perhaps matches TRBD1 (5 bases). Per the germline V gene, CDR1 is MDHEN and CDR2 is SYDVKM. Trimming removed 3 bases from V and 3 bases from J, with 9 bases in between. This CDR3 spans 13 amino acids. The CDR3 spells CASSLGRDYEQYF. CDR3 DNA sequence: TGTGCCAGCAGTTTGGGCAGGGACTACGAGCAGTACTTC.

A few counts support this clonotype. The chain links TRBV6-1 to TRBJ1-6; D remains ambiguous. The V and J ends lost 3 bases and 9 bases respectively, with 12 bases between them. Germline-derived CDR1 and CDR2 are MNHNS and SASEGT. This CDR3 has 14 amino acids. CDR3 sequence reads: CASSDPIAGSPLHF. In nucleotides, the CDR3 is TGTGCCAGCAGTGACCCAATCGCTGGTTCACCCCTCCACTTT.

This clonotype was counted only a few times. The V call is TRBV5-5, the J call TRBJ2-7; D is perhaps TRBD2 (5 bases). From germline, CDR1 is SGHKS and CDR2 YYEKEE (reference sequence). The V and J ends lost 4 bases and 0 bases respectively, with 8 bases between them. The CDR3 extends over 13 amino acids. The CDR3 spells CASSDRDSYEQYF. CDR3 nucleotide sequence: TGTGCCAGCAGCGACCGGGACTCCTACGAGCAGTACTTC.

The CDR3: CASSLAGTRQETQYF. CDR3 DNA sequence: TGCGCCAGCAGCTTGGCCGGGACGCGACAAGAGACCCAGTACTTC. This sequence joins TRBV5-1 and TRBJ2-5; D may match TRBD1 or TRBD2 (5 bases each). Germline V CDR1 and CDR2: SGHRS, YFSETQ. V shed 0 bases and J shed 2 bases, with 11 bases lying between them. This CDR3 is 15 amino acids long.

V usage is TRBV2 and J usage is TRBJ1-1; 9 bases are shared with TRBD1. The ends lost 6 bases at V and 8 bases at J; junction bases unmatched: 13. CDR3 size: 15 residues. Looked up from germline, CDR1 is SNHLY and CDR2 is FYNNEI. The CDR3, as DNA: TGTGCCAGCAGATCACCGGGACAGGGTATTATAGAAGCTTTCTTT. It specifies CASRSPGQGIIEAFF.

This clonotype appeared a few times. This chain connects TRBV5-6 to TRBJ1-2; 7 bases agree with TRBD1. V shed 2 bases, J shed 6 bases, and the junction held 4 bases outside the gene matches. In germline, CDR1 is SGHDT, CDR2 YYEEEE. The CDR3 is made up of 13 amino acids. The CDR3 DNA sequence: TGTGCCAGCAGCTTTCGACAGGGTGATGGCTACACCTTC. Its translation is CASSFRQGDGYTF.

Ten or more counts support this clonotype. DNA for the CDR3: TGTGCCAGCTCCCTGGCCGGGACAGGAGCTAACTATGGCTACACCTTC. It yields the protein CASSLAGTGANYGYTF. V gene TRBV11-2 combines with J gene TRBJ1-2; 8 bases are shared with TRBD1. V lost 8 bases to trimming and J lost 0 bases; unmatched junction nucleotides: 11. CDR1 and CDR2 (germline): SGHAT, FQNNGV. CDR3 size: 16 residues.